The rows below give T cell receptor beta chains drawn from one sample of a study of Ad26.COV2.S vaccination and SARS-CoV-2 variants. The repertoire was sequenced with immunoSEQ multiplex PCR; TCRdb's copy has only in-frame clones and lacks some. The sample has roughly 450,000 clones, about nine tenths seen once; the top ten hold 9% to 15%. Sequenced material: peripheral blood, taken in a trial of Ad26.COV2.S vaccine versus placebo. These receptors originate from a person between 18 and 65 years old who received the Ad26.COV2.S COVID-19 vaccine or a placebo. Each CDR3 is given with its conserved first and last residue. D genes are given only for firm matches. Clone size is stated in some rows and not others, as once, few, many or a class when expanded.

DNA | CDR3 | J | D | V | size
TGTGCCAGCAGTGTGTCCCTAGCGGGAATCTACGAGCAGTACTTC | CASSVSLAGIYEQYF | TRBJ2-7 | TRBD2 | TRBV28 | NA
TGTGCCAGCAGTTTCTTGGCAGGGGTACCCTACAATGAGCAGTTCTTC | CASSFLAGVPYNEQFF | TRBJ2-1 | NA | TRBV28 | once
TGTGCCAGCAGCTCCAGGAGCTCCTACGAGCAGTACTTC | CASSSRSSYEQYF | TRBJ2-7 | NA | TRBV7-6 | NA
TGTGCCAGTAAACGGGACACCTCAGCCGGGGAGCTGTTTTTT | CASKRDTSAGELFF | TRBJ2-2 | NA | TRBV19 | NA
TGCGCCAGCAGCCAAGATACGGGCACCGGGGAGCTGTTTTTT | CASSQDTGTGELFF | TRBJ2-2 | NA | TRBV4-3 | once
TGTGCCAGCAGTGAAAACAGGAGAAATCAGCCCCAGCATTTT | CASSENRRNQPQHF | TRBJ1-5 | NA | TRBV2 | NA
TGTGCCAGCAGCTTACAGGGAATTCAAGAGACCCAGTACTTC | CASSLQGIQETQYF | TRBJ2-5 | NA | TRBV7-9 | NA
TGTGCCAGCAGCTTTTTGGGGAGGGGGGCCTATGAGCAGTTCTTC | CASSFLGRGAYEQFF | TRBJ2-1 | NA | TRBV5-4 | NA
TGTGCCAGCAGCGTAACTACAGGGAGTACCGGGGAGCTGTTTTTT | CASSVTTGSTGELFF | TRBJ2-2 | NA | TRBV9 | NA
TGTGCCAGCAGTTTGGGACGGACTGAAGCTTTCTTT | CASSLGRTEAFF | TRBJ1-1 | NA | TRBV12-3/TRBV12-4 | few
TGTGCTAGTGGTTTGGATAACGTGGGGAAAGAGACCCAGTACTTC | CASGLDNVGKETQYF | TRBJ2-5 | NA | TRBV12-5 | NA
TGTGCCAGCAGTTCGGAGGCTAGCGGGAGCATTGAGCAGTTCTTC | CASSSEASGSIEQFF | TRBJ2-1 | TRBD2 | TRBV6-5 | NA
TGTGCCAGCAGTTTATCCGGGACTGGCGGCTACGAGCAGTACTTC | CASSLSGTGGYEQYF | TRBJ2-7 | NA | TRBV28 | once
TGTGCCAGCAGCCAGGGCGGGACAGGATCCTACGAGCAGTACTTC | CASSQGGTGSYEQYF | TRBJ2-7 | TRBD1 | TRBV4-2 | NA
TGTGCCTGGAGCGCCCTAGGGGTCTACAATGAGCAGTTCTTC | CAWSALGVYNEQFF | TRBJ2-1 | NA | TRBV30 | NA
TGTGCCAGTAGTCTGGTGGGGTGGGGACTAGTGGTGTCTGGGGCCAACGTCCTGACTTTC | CASSLVGWGLVVSGANVLTF | TRBJ2-6 | TRBD2 | TRBV19 | NA
TGTGCCAGCAGTTGGGCCGGGACAGGGGGGTACAATGAGCAGTTCTTC | CASSWAGTGGYNEQFF | TRBJ2-1 | TRBD1 | TRBV6-5 | NA
TGTGCCAGCAGCTTAGGCGTAAGAGGAAACACCATATATTTT | CASSLGVRGNTIYF | TRBJ1-3 | NA | TRBV7-8 | NA
TGTGCCAGCAGGGACCCCTCCAAAGGGGATGAGCAGTTCTTC | CASRDPSKGDEQFF | TRBJ2-1 | NA | TRBV5-4 | NA
TGTGCCAGCAGTTACGGGGGCCAGCTCCAAGAGACCCAGTACTTC | CASSYGGQLQETQYF | TRBJ2-5 | NA | TRBV6-6 | once
TGCGCCAGCAGCCAAATAGGGTTAAACACTGAAGCTTTCTTT | CASSQIGLNTEAFF | TRBJ1-1 | NA | TRBV4-1 | NA
TGTGCCAGCAGTAGACCCGGGACAGCCCCGGGGCCCCTCCACTTT | CASSRPGTAPGPLHF | TRBJ1-6 | TRBD1 | TRBV11-2 | few
TGTGCCAGCAGCCAGGGGACAGGGTACATCGGGGAGCTGTTTTTT | CASSQGTGYIGELFF | TRBJ2-2 | TRBD1 | TRBV11-1 | NA
TGCGCCAGCAGCTTGGTTCTCAACAATGAGCAGTTCTTC | CASSLVLNNEQFF | TRBJ2-1 | NA | TRBV5-1 | NA
TGTGCCAGCAGCTTGCTGGGGCCCACTGAAGCTTTCTTT | CASSLLGPTEAFF | TRBJ1-1 | NA | TRBV7-2 | once
TGTGCCAGCAGTGTAGTGTCAGGGGTTTACAATGAGCAGTTCTTC | CASSVVSGVYNEQFF | TRBJ2-1 | NA | TRBV2 | NA
TGTGCCAGCTCACCATTGGGGGTGAACACCGGGGAGCTGTTTTTT | CASSPLGVNTGELFF | TRBJ2-2 | NA | TRBV18 | NA
TGTGCCAGTAGTGAAGCAACCGATGAGCAGTTCTTC | CASSEATDEQFF | TRBJ2-1 | NA | TRBV19 | NA
TGCGCCAGCAGCTTGGGGGTGACAGGGTCTCAGCCCCAGCATTTT | CASSLGVTGSQPQHF | TRBJ1-5 | TRBD1 | TRBV5-1 | NA
TGTGCCAGCAGCTTAGGGGCGAACCGGAGGACTTTCTTT | CASSLGANRRTFF | TRBJ1-1 | NA | TRBV7-9 | NA
TGTGCCAGCAGTGGACAGGGCTACGAGCAGTACTTC | CASSGQGYEQYF | TRBJ2-7 | TRBD1 | TRBV2 | NA
TGTGCCAGCAGCTTAAGTGGTGGACAGGGGGCAGGTGGCTATGGCTACACCTTC | CASSLSGGQGAGGYGYTF | TRBJ1-2 | TRBD1 | TRBV7-6 | NA
TGTGCCAGCAGTCCCCGACAAAGGGCTGAAGCTTTCTTT | CASSPRQRAEAFF | TRBJ1-1 | NA | TRBV6-5 | NA
TGTGCCTGGAGTCGCAGGGGGAGAGAAAAACTGTTTTTT | CAWSRRGREKLFF | TRBJ1-4 | TRBD1 | TRBV30 | NA
TGTGCCAGTACCTTACGGGATTACTCCTACGAGCAGTACTTC | CASTLRDYSYEQYF | TRBJ2-7 | NA | TRBV11-2 | NA
TGTGCCACTTATAGGAGTGGAAACACCATATATTTT | CATYRSGNTIYF | TRBJ1-3 | NA | TRBV19 | NA
TGTGCCCTCCAGGCGGGACGAGGGAATGAGCAGTTCTTC | CALQAGRGNEQFF | TRBJ2-1 | NA | TRBV28 | NA
TGTGCCAGCAGCGTAGTCTCCGCTAGTGAGCAGTTCTTC | CASSVVSASEQFF | TRBJ2-1 | NA | TRBV9 | NA
TGTGCCAGCAGTTACGGGTCAATTTATGGCTACACCTTC | CASSYGSIYGYTF | TRBJ1-2 | NA | TRBV6-5 | NA
TGCAGCGTGGTGACTAGCGGGAGCCCTTTCTACGAGCAGTACTTC | CSVVTSGSPFYEQYF | TRBJ2-7 | TRBD2 | TRBV29-1 | once
TGTGCCAGCAGCTTACCTAGGGGTAAGGAGGAGCAGTACTTC | CASSLPRGKEEQYF | TRBJ2-7 | NA | TRBV7-9 | NA
TGTGCCAGCAGTTATGACTGGATCACAGATACGCAGTATTTT | CASSYDWITDTQYF | TRBJ2-3 | NA | TRBV5-4 | NA
TGTGCCAGCAGCTTAGAGCAGGTGGAAGGCTACACCTTC | CASSLEQVEGYTF | TRBJ1-2 | NA | TRBV7-9 | NA
TGCGCCAGCAGCTTGTTCGGCAGCCCGGACTACGAGCAGTACTTC | CASSLFGSPDYEQYF | TRBJ2-7 | NA | TRBV5-1 | NA
TGTGCCAGCAGCTCCACAGGGGGCGCGGGAGTCACTAGCACAGATACGCAGTATTTT | CASSSTGGAGVTSTDTQYF | TRBJ2-3 | TRBD1 | TRBV7-3 | NA
TGTGCCAGCAGTCGACCGGGCCTCTATGGCTACACCTTC | CASSRPGLYGYTF | TRBJ1-2 | NA | TRBV6-5 | NA